This TCR beta chain originates from a study of memory CD4+ T cells and cytomegalovirus serostatus. Study-wide context: This sample comes from healthy Belgian adults, 9 CMV seropositive, 24 seronegative.

In regard to this clone: Its target is not known.

Only in-frame clones appear in the TCRdb table, and some are missing; sequencing was by immunoSEQ multiplex PCR. Among approximately 53,000 clones listed, 65% to 85% were seen once. Single viable CD3+CD4+CD8-CD45RO+ cells were sorted as the memory CD4+ T cells. Overall study results and limits: Repertoires predicted CMV serostatus with median bootstrapped AUC of roughly 0.96.

The germline V gene encodes CDR1 MNHEY and CDR2 SMNVEV (reference sequence). The CDR3 is 15 residues long. With 3 bases removed from V and 7 bases from J, the gap between germline ends came to 15 bases. The V gene is TRBV27, the J gene TRBJ2-2, with D perhaps TRBD2 (6 bases). Sequencing used memory CD4+ T cells from blood. The TCR originated in an adult in good health and CMV-seronegative. This chain's CDR3 is CASSFAGLPDGELFF. DNA for the CDR3: TGTGCCAGCAGTTTCGCGGGACTCCCGGACGGGGAGCTGTTTTTT.